This T cell receptor beta chain was sequenced during a study of beta chain features in type 1 diabetes. Study-wide context: Patients did not differ from healthy donors in age, gender or cell yield.

Every bit of the isolated RNA underwent reverse transcription, so sequencing read expressed TCRB transcripts. TCRdb keeps only in-frame clones here, not all; method: immunoSEQ multiplex PCR. The sample records about 150,000 clones, more than 10% being singletons. Blood was collected once per donor into heparin, averaging around 0.11 L. Purity of each sorted population was above 95%. Trimming shortened V by 6 bases and J by 5 bases, and 13 bases separated the two germline ends. The CDR3 has 13 residues. Germline V gives CDR1 LNHDA, CDR2 SQIVND (reference sequence). This clone was counted between two and nine times. Its matching antigen is unknown. Findings of the study overall: TCRB CDR3 length was moderately but significantly reduced in all four CD4+ subsets of Type 1 diabetes patients.

The material sequenced was central memory CD4+ T cells from blood. This chain joins TRBV19 and TRBJ1-1; D gene ambiguous. The TCR was taken from a man aged 18 to 30 with type 1 diabetes. The CDR3 nucleotides are TGTGCCAGTAGCGATACGATGAGGACTGAAGCTTTCTTT. Translated: CASSDTMRTEAFF.